The rows below give T cell receptor beta chains drawn from one sample of a study of blood T cell repertoires in COVID-19. TCRdb keeps only in-frame clones here, not all; method: immunoSEQ multiplex PCR. This sample has about 78,000 clones; roughly 89% occur once, and the top ten carry 4.3%. Sequencing input: peripheral blood. The receptor source for this set is a woman older than 75 with active or convalescent COVID-19. Both conserved end residues are trimmed from each CDR3. Fields, in order: V gene, D gene, CDR3 protein. D genes are given only for firm matches.

v_call: TRBV29-1; d_call: TRBD1; cdr3_aa: SVRQGPNQPQH
v_call: TRBV5-1; d_call: -; cdr3_aa: ASSLSLTETEAF
v_call: TRBV7-9; d_call: -; cdr3_aa: ASARESNEKLF
v_call: TRBV18; d_call: -; cdr3_aa: ASSPQTVPNEKLF
v_call: TRBV7-9; d_call: TRBD1; cdr3_aa: ASSIRGQGADTQY
v_call: TRBV5-1; d_call: -; cdr3_aa: ASSLYRLTNTGELF
v_call: TRBV10-3; d_call: TRBD2; cdr3_aa: AIRAGPGLAGQETQY
v_call: TRBV27; d_call: -; cdr3_aa: ASSWTWGDTEAF
v_call: TRBV7-9; d_call: -; cdr3_aa: ASSRGEVSYEQY
v_call: TRBV28; d_call: TRBD1; cdr3_aa: ASRNGGTGVDYGYT
v_call: TRBV9; d_call: -; cdr3_aa: ASSVEWGGYT
v_call: TRBV7-2; d_call: -; cdr3_aa: ASSEGIDRGGGYGYT
v_call: TRBV7-2; d_call: TRBD2; cdr3_aa: ASSPREGSSSYNEQF
v_call: TRBV5-5; d_call: -; cdr3_aa: ASSLGDRISPLH
v_call: TRBV12-3/TRBV12-4; d_call: -; cdr3_aa: ASSLYGEPEQY
v_call: TRBV7-8; d_call: -; cdr3_aa: ASTRGGGPMNTEAF
v_call: TRBV7-2; d_call: -; cdr3_aa: ASSLYRTGELF
v_call: TRBV29-1; d_call: -; cdr3_aa: SVGELLNTGELF
v_call: TRBV18; d_call: TRBD1; cdr3_aa: ASSRTGPNEKLF
v_call: TRBV6-6; d_call: -; cdr3_aa: ASSYEGQTYEQY
v_call: TRBV14; d_call: TRBD2; cdr3_aa: ASSGTREGWDDEQF
v_call: TRBV19; d_call: -; cdr3_aa: ASSWGLAPNTGELF
v_call: TRBV4-2; d_call: TRBD2; cdr3_aa: ASSLRTSGGDEQF
v_call: TRBV27; d_call: TRBD1; cdr3_aa: ASSPKTGTGEGEQY
v_call: TRBV28; d_call: -; cdr3_aa: AAAASGANQPQH
v_call: TRBV24-1; d_call: TRBD2; cdr3_aa: ATSTSGYNEQF
v_call: TRBV11-3; d_call: -; cdr3_aa: ASSEDNGVEQY
v_call: TRBV19; d_call: TRBD2; cdr3_aa: ASSMGAGGPLAKNIQY
v_call: TRBV24-1; d_call: -; cdr3_aa: ATSDPGTPFRDGYT
v_call: TRBV6-5; d_call: TRBD2; cdr3_aa: ASSWTSGASYEQY
v_call: TRBV29-1; d_call: TRBD1; cdr3_aa: SVAPDRALNYGYT
v_call: TRBV3-1/TRBV3-2; d_call: -; cdr3_aa: ASSQDLTGELF
v_call: TRBV3-1/TRBV3-2; d_call: -; cdr3_aa: ASSQYLGDGYEQY
v_call: TRBV7-3; d_call: TRBD2; cdr3_aa: ASRSGTSESNEQF
v_call: TRBV28; d_call: TRBD1; cdr3_aa: AISEGGRTDTQY